This T cell receptor (beta chain) was sequenced for a study of T cell changes during pregnancy in multiple sclerosis. TCRdb keeps only in-frame clones here, not all; method: immunoSEQ multiplex PCR. Among about 54,000 clones listed, about nine tenths were seen once. The sequenced sample was peripheral blood, obtained after pregnancy. This TCR was recovered from a female donor in good health, enrolled as a control in a pregnancy study.

This CDR3 is CAIRLSGGIYNEQFF. The DNA of the CDR3 is TGTGCCATCAGGCTAAGCGGGGGTATTTACAATGAGCAGTTCTTC. The chain combines TRBV10-3 with TRBJ2-1; TRBD2 matches at 8 bases. CDR1 ENHRY and CDR2 SYGVKD come from the germline V gene. There are 15 residues in the CDR3. With 6 bases clipped from V and 4 bases from J, the junction kept 8 bases outside the gene matches.